The T cell receptor (beta chain) under discussion was sequenced for a study of fetal regulatory T cell absence and autoimmunity (dated by TCRdb to the late 2010s). About the study as a whole: Autoimmunity of the exocrine pancreas was seen in the IPEX patients even though clinical diabetes was absent. Broad study findings and their caveats: Cord blood and pancreas had broadly similar TRB gene family usage, resembling published neonatal and adult repertoires. The TCR compartment showed significant oligoclonal enrichment in pancreas versus cord blood, with some top clones over 85-fold enriched. The oligoclonal enrichment was taken as support for antigen-driven autoimmunity in the pancreas before birth in IPEX syndrome.

For repertoire sequencing, genomic DNA was processed from frozen pancreas tissue. The DNeasy Blood and Tissue Kit was used to extract roughly 1.8-3.2 ug of genomic DNA from either umbilical cord blood or frozen pancreas. Worth noting for this clone: The antigen it binds to is not known. No qualities accompany the bases; no much larger clone lies one base away.

On the immunoSEQ human TCRbeta survey platform, a two-step multiplex PCR amplified and barcoded the TCRbeta CDR3 regions. Libraries were sequenced on Illumina instruments, with IgH sequenced in parallel from the same samples. From the authors' description of their analysis: Raw reads were filtered against IMGT V, D, J definitions and were binned using a nearest-neighbor algorithm so that PCR and sequencing errors were removed. Clones were defined by identical nucleotide sequence; differential abundance between tissues used per-clone Fisher exact tests with pFDR threshold p<0.01. A minimum inclusion filter of 10 in either sample excluded clones with frequencies too low for statistical inference. The immunoSEQ Analyzer was used for pairwise clonal comparisons, and IMGT tools were used to assess gene family usage. TCRdb carries this immuneACCESS record with in-frame sequences only. Its versions omit some clonotypes, under half of them owing to an unresolved V gene in the studies checked, with the rest unexplained. That table furnishes V, J and clone size, whereas the DNA furnished D and trimming. In all, the sample holds more than 85,000 clones, and approximately 75% of those were seen once. The ten largest clones represent less than 2.5% of the sample.

Sequencing was performed on pancreas tissue. The source is a male donor with IPEX syndrome.

CDR3 reads: CATSRAGGRRGYTF. The DNA is as follows: TGTGCCACCAGCAGAGCTGGGGGGCGTCGGGGCTACACCTTC. The chain is made from TRBV15 and TRBJ1-2, with a weak D call of TRBD1 (6 bases match). The germline V gene encodes CDR1 LNHNV and CDR2 YYDKDF (reference sequence). The CDR3 measures 14 amino acids from cysteine to phenylalanine. Only the CDR3 part of the read is kept: 42 bases, read in frame from the first base. A distance of 14 bases separates the germline ends of V and J, which lose 1 base and 8 bases respectively.